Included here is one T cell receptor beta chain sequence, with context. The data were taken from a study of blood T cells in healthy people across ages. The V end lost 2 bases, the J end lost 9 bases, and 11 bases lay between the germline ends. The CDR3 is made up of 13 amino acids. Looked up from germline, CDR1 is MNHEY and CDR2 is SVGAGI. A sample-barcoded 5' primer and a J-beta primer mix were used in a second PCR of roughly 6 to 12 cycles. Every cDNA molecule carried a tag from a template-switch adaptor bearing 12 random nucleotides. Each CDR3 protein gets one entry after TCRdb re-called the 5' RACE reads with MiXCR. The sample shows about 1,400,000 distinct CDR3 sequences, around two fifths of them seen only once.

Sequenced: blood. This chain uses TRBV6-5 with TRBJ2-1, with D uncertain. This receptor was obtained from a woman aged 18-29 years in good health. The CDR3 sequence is CASSYVGPSEQFF. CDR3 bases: TGTGCCAGCAGTTACGTAGGGCCGAGTGAGCAGTTCTTC.